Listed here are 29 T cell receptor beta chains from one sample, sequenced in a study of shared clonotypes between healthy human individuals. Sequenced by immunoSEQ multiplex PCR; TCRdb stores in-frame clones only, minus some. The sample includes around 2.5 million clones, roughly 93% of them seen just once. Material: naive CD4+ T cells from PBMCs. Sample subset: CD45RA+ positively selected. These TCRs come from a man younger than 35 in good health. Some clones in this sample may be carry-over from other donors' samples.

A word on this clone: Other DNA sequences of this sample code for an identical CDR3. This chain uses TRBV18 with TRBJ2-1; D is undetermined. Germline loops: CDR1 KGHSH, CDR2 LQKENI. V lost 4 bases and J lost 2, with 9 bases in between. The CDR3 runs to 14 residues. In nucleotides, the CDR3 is TGTGCCAGCTCACGGGAACGGACCTACAATGAGCAGTTCTTC. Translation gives CASSRERTYNEQFF.

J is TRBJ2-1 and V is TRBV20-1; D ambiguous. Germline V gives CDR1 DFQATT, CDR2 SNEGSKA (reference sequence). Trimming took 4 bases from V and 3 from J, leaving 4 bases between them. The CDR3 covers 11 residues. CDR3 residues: CSANDYNEQFF. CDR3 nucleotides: TGCAGTGCTAACGACTACAATGAGCAGTTCTTC.

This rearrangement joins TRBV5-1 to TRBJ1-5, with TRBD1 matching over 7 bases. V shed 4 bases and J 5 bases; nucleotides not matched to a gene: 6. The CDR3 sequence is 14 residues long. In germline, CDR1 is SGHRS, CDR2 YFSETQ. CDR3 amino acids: CASSPSGGDQPQHF. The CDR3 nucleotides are TGCGCCAGCAGCCCGTCAGGGGGGGATCAGCCCCAGCATTTT. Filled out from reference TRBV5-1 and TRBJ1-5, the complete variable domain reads KAGVTQTPRYLIKTRGQQVTLSCSPISGHRSVSWYQQTPGQGLQFLFEYFSETQRNKGNFPGRFSGRQFSNSRSEMNVSTLELGDSALYLCASSPSGGDQPQHFGDGTRLSIL.

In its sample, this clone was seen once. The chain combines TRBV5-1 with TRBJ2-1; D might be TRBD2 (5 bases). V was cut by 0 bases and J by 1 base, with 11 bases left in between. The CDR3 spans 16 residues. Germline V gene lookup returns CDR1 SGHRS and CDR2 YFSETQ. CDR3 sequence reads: CASSLGASPSYNEQFF. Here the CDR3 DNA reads TGCGCCAGCAGCTTGGGGGCTAGCCCATCCTACAATGAGCAGTTCTTC.

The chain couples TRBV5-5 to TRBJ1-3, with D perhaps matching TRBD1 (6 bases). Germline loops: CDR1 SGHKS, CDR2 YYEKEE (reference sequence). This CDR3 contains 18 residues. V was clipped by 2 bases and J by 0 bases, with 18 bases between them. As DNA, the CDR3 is TGTGCCAGCAGCTTCGGTCCGTCAGGGGTCCTCTCTGGAAACACCATATATTTT. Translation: CASSFGPSGVLSGNTIYF.

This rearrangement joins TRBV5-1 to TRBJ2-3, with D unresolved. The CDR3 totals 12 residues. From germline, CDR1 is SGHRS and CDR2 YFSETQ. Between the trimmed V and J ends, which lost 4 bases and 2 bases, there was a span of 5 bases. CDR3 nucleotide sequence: TGCGCCAGCAGCACTTTCACAGATACGCAGTATTTT. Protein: CASSTFTDTQYF. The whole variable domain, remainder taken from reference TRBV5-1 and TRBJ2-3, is KAGVTQTPRYLIKTRGQQVTLSCSPISGHRSVSWYQQTPGQGLQFLFEYFSETQRNKGNFPGRFSGRQFSNSRSEMNVSTLELGDSALYLCASSTFTDTQYFGPGTRLTVL.

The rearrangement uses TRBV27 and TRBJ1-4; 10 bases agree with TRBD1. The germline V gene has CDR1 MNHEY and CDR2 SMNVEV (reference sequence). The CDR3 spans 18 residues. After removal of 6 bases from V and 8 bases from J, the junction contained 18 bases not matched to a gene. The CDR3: CASSRAGTGVRENEKLFF. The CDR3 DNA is TGTGCCAGCAGCCGAGCCGGGACAGGGGTAAGAGAAAACGAAAAACTGTTTTTT.

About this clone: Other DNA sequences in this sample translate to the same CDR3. Here the CDR3 DNA reads TGTGCCAGCAGGCGGGGACAGGGGAACACCGGGGAGCTGTTTTTT. It yields the protein CASRRGQGNTGELFF. The chain employs TRBV2 and TRBJ2-2, with TRBD1 identical over 9 bases. Germline lookup yields CDR1 SNHLY and CDR2 FYNNEI. Losses at the gene ends were 6 bases for V and 1 base for J; bases not matched to a gene: 3. The CDR3 covers 15 residues.

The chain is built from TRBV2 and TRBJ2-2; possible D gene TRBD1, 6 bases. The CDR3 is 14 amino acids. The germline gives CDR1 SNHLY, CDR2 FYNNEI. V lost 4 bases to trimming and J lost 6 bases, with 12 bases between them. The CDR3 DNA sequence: TGTGCCAGCAGTGGACAAGGGGGTCCCGGGGAGCTGTTTTTT. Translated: CASSGQGGPGELFF.

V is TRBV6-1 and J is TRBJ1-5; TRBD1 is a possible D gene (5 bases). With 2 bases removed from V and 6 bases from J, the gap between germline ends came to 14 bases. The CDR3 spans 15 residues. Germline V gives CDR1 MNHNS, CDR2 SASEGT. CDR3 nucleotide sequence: TGTGCCAGCAGTGAACGCTCGGGGGGAAGTCAGCCCCAGCATTTT. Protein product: CASSERSGGSQPQHF.

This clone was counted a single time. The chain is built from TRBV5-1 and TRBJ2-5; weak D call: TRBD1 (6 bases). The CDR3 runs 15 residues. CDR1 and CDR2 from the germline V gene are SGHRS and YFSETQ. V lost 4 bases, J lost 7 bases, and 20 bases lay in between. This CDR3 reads CASSNQAGEFRTQYF. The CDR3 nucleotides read TGCGCCAGCAGCAACCAGGCAGGGGAGTTTAGGACCCAGTACTTC.

CDR3: CASSYPSDSQETQYF. CDR3 DNA sequence: TGTGCCAGCAGTTACCCCTCAGATAGCCAAGAGACCCAGTACTTC. The chain links TRBV6-9 to TRBJ2-5; D ambiguous. V lost 3 bases, J lost 1 base, and 12 bases lay in between. Germline CDR1 is MNHGY and CDR2 is SVAAGI. There are 15 residues in the CDR3.

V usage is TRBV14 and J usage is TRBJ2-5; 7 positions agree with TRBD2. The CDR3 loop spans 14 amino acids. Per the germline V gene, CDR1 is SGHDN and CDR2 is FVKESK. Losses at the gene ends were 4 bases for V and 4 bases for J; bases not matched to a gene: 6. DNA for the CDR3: TGTGCCAGCAGCCGCGTAGCGGGTCGAGAGACCCAGTACTTC. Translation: CASSRVAGRETQYF.

The CDR3 coding sequence is TGTGCCAGCAGTTCGGGGACTAGTGCGCGCTCCTACAATGAGCAGTTCTTC. It specifies CASSSGTSARSYNEQFF. The chain employs TRBV27 and TRBJ2-1; 8 bases match TRBD2. Germline CDR1 reads MNHEY; CDR2 reads SMNVEV (reference sequence). The CDR3 contains 17 residues. V lost 4 bases and J lost 0; bases outside the gene matches: 8.

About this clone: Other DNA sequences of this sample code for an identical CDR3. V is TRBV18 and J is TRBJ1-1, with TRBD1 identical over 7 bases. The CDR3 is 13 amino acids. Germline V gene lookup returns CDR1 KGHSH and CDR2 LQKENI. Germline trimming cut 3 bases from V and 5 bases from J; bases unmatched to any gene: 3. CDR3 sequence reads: CASSPQGVTEAFF. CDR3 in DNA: TGTGCCAGCTCACCCCAGGGGGTAACTGAAGCTTTCTTT. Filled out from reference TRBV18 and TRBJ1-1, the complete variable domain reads NAGVMQNPRHLVRRRGQEARLRCSPMKGHSHVYWYRQLPEEGLKFMVYLQKENIIDESGMPKERFSAEFPKEGPSILRIQQVVRGDSAAYFCASSPQGVTEAFFGQGTRLTVV.

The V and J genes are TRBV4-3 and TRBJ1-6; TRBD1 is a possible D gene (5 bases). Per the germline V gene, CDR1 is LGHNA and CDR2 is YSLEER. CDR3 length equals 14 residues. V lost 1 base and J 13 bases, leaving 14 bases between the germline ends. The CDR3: CASSQARREYPLHF. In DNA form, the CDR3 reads TGCGCCAGCAGCCAAGCTCGCAGGGAATACCCCCTCCACTTT.

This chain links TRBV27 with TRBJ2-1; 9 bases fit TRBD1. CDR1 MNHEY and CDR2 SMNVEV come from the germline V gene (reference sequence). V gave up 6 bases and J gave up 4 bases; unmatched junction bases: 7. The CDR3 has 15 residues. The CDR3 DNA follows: TGTGCCAGCAGAGAACGGGACAGGGCGTACAATGAGCAGTTCTTC. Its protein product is CASRERDRAYNEQFF.

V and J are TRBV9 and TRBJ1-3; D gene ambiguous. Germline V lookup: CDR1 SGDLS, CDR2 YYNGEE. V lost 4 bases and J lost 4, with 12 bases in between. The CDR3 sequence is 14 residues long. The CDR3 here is CASSPRPEGNTIYF. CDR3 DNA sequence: TGTGCCAGCAGCCCGCGACCGGAGGGAAACACCATATATTTT.

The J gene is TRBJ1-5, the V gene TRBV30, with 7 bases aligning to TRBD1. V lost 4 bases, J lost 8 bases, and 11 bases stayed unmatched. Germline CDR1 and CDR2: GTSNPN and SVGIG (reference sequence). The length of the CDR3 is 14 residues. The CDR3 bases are TGTGCCTGGAATACCGGGGCAGGGGGGGAGCCCCAGCATTTT. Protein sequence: CAWNTGAGGEPQHF.

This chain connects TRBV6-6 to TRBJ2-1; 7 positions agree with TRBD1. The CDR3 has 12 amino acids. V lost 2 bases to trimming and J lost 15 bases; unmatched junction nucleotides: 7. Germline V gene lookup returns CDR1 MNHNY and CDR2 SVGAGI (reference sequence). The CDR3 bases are TGTGCCAGCAGTTACCCTGGACAGGAGTGGTTCTTC. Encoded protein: CASSYPGQEWFF.

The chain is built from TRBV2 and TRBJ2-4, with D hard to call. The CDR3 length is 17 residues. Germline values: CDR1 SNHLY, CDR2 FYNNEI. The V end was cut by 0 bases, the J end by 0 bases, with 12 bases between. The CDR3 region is CASSEAGLGLAKNIQYF. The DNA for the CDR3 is TGTGCCAGCAGTGAAGCAGGGCTAGGTCTAGCCAAAAACATTCAGTACTTC.

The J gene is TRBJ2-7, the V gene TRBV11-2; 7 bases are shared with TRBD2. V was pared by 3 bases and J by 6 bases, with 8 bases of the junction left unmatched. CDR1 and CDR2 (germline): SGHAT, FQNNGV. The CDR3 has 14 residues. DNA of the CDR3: TGTGCCAGCAGCTTGCCGGCGGGAGTGGGCGAGCAGTACTTC. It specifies CASSLPAGVGEQYF. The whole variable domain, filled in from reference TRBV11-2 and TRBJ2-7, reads EAGVAQSPRYKIIEKRQSVAFWCNPISGHATLYWYQQILGQGPKLLIQFQNNGVVDDSQLPKDRFSAERLKGVDSTLKIQPAKLEDSAVYLCASSLPAGVGEQYFGPGTRLTVT.

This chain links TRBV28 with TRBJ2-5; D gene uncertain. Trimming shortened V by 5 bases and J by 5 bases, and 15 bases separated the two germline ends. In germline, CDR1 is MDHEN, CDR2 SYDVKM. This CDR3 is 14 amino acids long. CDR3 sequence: CASSHQLGIETQYF. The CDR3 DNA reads TGTGCCAGCAGTCACCAGCTGGGGATCGAGACCCAGTACTTC. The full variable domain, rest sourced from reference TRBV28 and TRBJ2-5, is DVKVTQSSRYLVKRTGEKVFLECVQDMDHENMFWYRQDPGLGLRLIYFSYDVKMKEKGDIPEGYSVSREKKERFSLILESASTNQTSMYLCASSHQLGIETQYFGPGTRLLVL.

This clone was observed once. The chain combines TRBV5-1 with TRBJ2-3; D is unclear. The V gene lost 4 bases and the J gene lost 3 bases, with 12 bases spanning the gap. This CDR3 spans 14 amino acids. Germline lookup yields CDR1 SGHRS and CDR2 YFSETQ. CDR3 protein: CASSSIPHTDTQYF. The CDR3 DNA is TGCGCCAGCAGCAGTATCCCGCATACAGATACGCAGTATTTT. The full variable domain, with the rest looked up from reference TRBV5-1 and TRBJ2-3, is KAGVTQTPRYLIKTRGQQVTLSCSPISGHRSVSWYQQTPGQGLQFLFEYFSETQRNKGNFPGRFSGRQFSNSRSEMNVSTLELGDSALYLCASSSIPHTDTQYFGPGTRLTVL.

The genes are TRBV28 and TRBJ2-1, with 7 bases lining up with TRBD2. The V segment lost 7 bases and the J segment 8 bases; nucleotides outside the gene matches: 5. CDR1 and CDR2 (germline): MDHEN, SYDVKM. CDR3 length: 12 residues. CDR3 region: CASTKREHEQFF. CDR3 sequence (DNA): TGTGCCAGCACTAAGCGGGAACATGAGCAGTTCTTC.

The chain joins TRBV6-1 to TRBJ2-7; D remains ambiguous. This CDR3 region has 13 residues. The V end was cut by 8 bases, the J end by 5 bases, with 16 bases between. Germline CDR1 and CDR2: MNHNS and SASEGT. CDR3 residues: CASAETPINEQYF. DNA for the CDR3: TGTGCCAGCGCGGAGACCCCCATAAACGAGCAGTACTTC.

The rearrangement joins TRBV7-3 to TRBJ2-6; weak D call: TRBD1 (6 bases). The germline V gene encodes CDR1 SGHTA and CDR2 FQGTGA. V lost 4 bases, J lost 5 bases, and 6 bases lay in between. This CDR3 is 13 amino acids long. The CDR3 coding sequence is TGTGCCAGCAGCTGGGACAGGGCCAACGTCCTGACTTTC. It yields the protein CASSWDRANVLTF.

CDR3 in amino acids: CASSPGKSYEQFF. CDR3 in DNA: TGTGCCAGCTCCCCCGGCAAGTCGTATGAGCAGTTCTTC. This chain uses TRBV18 with TRBJ2-1; no clear D. The CDR3 sequence is 13 residues long. The germline V and J ends were trimmed by 6 bases and 8 bases, with 14 bases remaining between them. CDR1 KGHSH and CDR2 LQKENI come from the germline V gene.

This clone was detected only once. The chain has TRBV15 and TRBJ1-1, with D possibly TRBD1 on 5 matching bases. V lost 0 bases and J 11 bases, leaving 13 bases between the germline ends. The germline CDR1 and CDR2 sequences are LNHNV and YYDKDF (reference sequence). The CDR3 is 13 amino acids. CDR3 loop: CATSRDRGREAFF. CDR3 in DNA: TGTGCCACCAGCAGAGATAGGGGACGGGAGGCTTTCTTT.